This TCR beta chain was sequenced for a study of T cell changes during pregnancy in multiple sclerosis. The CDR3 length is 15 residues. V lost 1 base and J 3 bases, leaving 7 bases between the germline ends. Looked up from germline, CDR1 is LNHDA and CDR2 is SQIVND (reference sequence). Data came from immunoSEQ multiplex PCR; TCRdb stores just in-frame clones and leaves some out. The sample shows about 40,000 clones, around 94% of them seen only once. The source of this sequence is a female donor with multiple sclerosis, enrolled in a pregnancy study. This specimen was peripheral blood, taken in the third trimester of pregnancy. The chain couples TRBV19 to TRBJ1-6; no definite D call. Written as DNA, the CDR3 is TGTGCCAGTAGTATAGGTCAGCGCTATAATTCACCCCTCCACTTT. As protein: CASSIGQRYNSPLHF.